A single sample is the source of the 9 T cell receptor beta chains below, sequenced in a study of T cells after posttransplantation cyclophosphamide. Repertoires were generated with immunoSEQ multiplex PCR, while TCRdb's copy carries only in-frame clones and drops some. The sample lists around 47,000 clones; approximately 94% were seen once. The sample comprised PBMCs. These receptors all stem from a woman in her 30s in good health and a related stem cell transplant donor.

This sequence joins TRBV19 and TRBJ2-1; D is uncertain. There are 13 residues in the CDR3. V lost 4 bases and J lost 6, with 10 bases in between. CDR1 and CDR2 from the germline V gene are LNHDA and SQIVND (reference sequence). The CDR3, as DNA: TGTGCCAGTAGTACGTGGCCCCCCAATGAGCAGTTCTTC. Its translation is CASSTWPPNEQFF.

The rearrangement joins TRBV6-5 to TRBJ1-1; D is perhaps TRBD1 (5 bases). The germline V gene has CDR1 MNHEY and CDR2 SVGAGI. Trimming cost V 7 bases and J 5 bases, with 14 bases left between them. CDR3 length equals 13 residues. The CDR3 nucleotides are TGTGCCAGCAATGGGCAGGGAAATACTGAAGCTTTCTTT. As protein: CASNGQGNTEAFF.

This chain connects TRBV6-4 to TRBJ2-3; maybe TRBD2 (6 bases). V lost 6 bases and J 4 bases, leaving 14 bases between the germline ends. Looked up from germline, CDR1 is MRHNA and CDR2 is SNTAGT. This CDR3 has 14 residues. Written as DNA, the CDR3 is TGTGCCAGCAGGCTGGCAGGCGGGGCAGATACGCAGTATTTT. This codes for CASRLAGGADTQYF.

The rearrangement links TRBV6-1 to TRBJ2-4; D remains ambiguous. This CDR3 comprises 11 residues. The germline CDR1 and CDR2 sequences are MNHNS and SASEGT. V gave up 5 bases and J gave up 6 bases, with 5 bases separating them. The CDR3 region is CASSPLNIQYF. The CDR3 DNA reads TGTGCCAGCAGTCCTTTAAACATTCAGTACTTC.

This clone was picked up one time. V is TRBV19 and J is TRBJ1-1, with 9 bases matching TRBD1. Germline V CDR1 and CDR2: LNHDA, SQIVND (reference sequence). This CDR3 contains 15 residues. V shed 5 bases, J shed 5 bases, and the junction held 9 bases outside the gene matches. CDR3: CASSSLGQGWTEAFF. The DNA for the CDR3 is TGTGCCAGTAGTTCCCTGGGACAGGGATGGACTGAAGCTTTCTTT.

V and J are TRBV4-3 and TRBJ1-1; D might be TRBD1 (6 bases). The CDR3 is made up of 15 amino acids. CDR1 and CDR2 from the germline V gene are LGHNA and YSLEER. The V and J ends lost 3 bases and 4 bases respectively, with 15 bases between them. This CDR3 reads CASSHRGAAGTEAFF. CDR3 coding DNA: TGCGCCAGCAGCCATCGGGGGGCAGCGGGCACTGAAGCTTTCTTT.

This chain uses TRBV18 with TRBJ1-4; TRBD1 is a possible D gene (5 bases). The CDR3 runs 14 residues. Germline V gene data show CDR1 as KGHSH and CDR2 as LQKENI. V was pared by 6 bases and J by 2 bases, with 10 bases between. The CDR3 nucleotides read TGTGCCAGCTCCCTAAGGGGTACTAATGAAAAACTGTTTTTT. Its protein is CASSLRGTNEKLFF.

The V and J genes are TRBV7-2 and TRBJ1-1; 9 bases are a match to TRBD1. With V trimmed by 4 bases and J by 1 base, 1 base remained unmatched. The CDR3 runs 14 residues. In germline, CDR1 is SGHTA, CDR2 FQGNSA. For the CDR3, the DNA is TGTGCCAGCAGCTCGGGACAGGGGAACACTGAAGCTTTCTTT. Translation: CASSSGQGNTEAFF.

This chain links TRBV4-3 with TRBJ2-3, with D possibly TRBD1 on 6 matching bases. V lost 0 bases and J 6 bases, leaving 19 bases between the germline ends. This CDR3 is built from 17 residues. Germline assignment: CDR1 LGHNA and CDR2 YSLEER. The CDR3 DNA reads as TGCGCCAGCAGCCAAGAGGGGGCACCTAGCCCCCAGGATACGCAGTATTTT. Translated: CASSQEGAPSPQDTQYF.